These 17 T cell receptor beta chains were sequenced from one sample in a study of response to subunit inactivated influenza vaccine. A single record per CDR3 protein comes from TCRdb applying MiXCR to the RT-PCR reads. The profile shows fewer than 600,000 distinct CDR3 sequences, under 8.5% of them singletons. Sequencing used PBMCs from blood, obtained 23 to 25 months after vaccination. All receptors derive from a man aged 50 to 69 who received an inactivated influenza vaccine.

CDR3 loop: CAISEKQRYEQYF. The CDR3 coding sequence is TGTGCCATCAGTGAGAAACAGCGCTACGAGCAGTACTTC. V gene TRBV10-3 combines with J gene TRBJ2-7; D is uncertain. Germline lookup yields CDR1 ENHRY and CDR2 SYGVKD. The CDR3 runs to 13 residues. V dropped 2 bases and J dropped 3 bases, with 8 bases sitting between them.

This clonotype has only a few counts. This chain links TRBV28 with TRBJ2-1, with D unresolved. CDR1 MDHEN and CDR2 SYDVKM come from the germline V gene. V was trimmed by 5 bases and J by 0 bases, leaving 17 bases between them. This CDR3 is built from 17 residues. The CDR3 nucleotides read TGTGCCAGCAGTCTAGTGGACGGTAGGAGCTCCTACAATGAGCAGTTCTTC. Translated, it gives CASSLVDGRSSYNEQFF.

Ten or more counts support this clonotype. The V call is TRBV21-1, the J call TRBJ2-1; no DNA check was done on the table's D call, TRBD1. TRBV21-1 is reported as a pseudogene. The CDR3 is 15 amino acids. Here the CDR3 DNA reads TGTGCCAGCAGCAAAAGGTGGCAGGGTTCAGGAGAGCAGTTCTTC. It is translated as CASSKRWQGSGEQFF.

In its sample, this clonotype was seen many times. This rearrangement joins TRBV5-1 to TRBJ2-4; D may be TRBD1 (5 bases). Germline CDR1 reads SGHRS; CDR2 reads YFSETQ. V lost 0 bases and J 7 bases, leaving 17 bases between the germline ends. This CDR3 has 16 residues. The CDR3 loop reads CASSLVGLKHGNIQYF. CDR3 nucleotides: TGCGCCAGCAGCTTGGTGGGGCTGAAACACGGGAACATTCAGTACTTC.

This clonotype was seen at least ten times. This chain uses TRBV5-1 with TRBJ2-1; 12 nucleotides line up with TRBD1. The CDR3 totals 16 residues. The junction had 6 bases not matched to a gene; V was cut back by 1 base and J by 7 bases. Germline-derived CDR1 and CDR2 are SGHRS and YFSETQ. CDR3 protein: CASSLPGQGAGNEQFF. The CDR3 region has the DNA TGCGCCAGCAGCTTGCCGGGACAGGGGGCAGGGAATGAGCAGTTCTTC.

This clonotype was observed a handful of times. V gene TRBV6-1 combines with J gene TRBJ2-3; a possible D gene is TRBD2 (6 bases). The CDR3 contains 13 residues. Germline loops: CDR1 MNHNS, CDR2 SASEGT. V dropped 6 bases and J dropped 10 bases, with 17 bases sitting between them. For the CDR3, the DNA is TGTGCCAGCAGACTAACACGGGAGTCCCCGCAGTATTTT. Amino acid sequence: CASRLTRESPQYF.

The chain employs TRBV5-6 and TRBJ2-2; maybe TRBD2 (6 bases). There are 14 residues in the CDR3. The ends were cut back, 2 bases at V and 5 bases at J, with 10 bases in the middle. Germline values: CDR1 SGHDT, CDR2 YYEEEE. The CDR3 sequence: CASSLRERTGELFF. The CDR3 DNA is TGTGCCAGCAGCTTACGGGAGAGGACCGGGGAGCTGTTTTTT.

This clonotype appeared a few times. The CDR3 sequence: CASSMGGSGANVLTF. CDR3 DNA: TGCGCCAGCAGCATGGGGGGATCTGGGGCCAACGTCCTGACTTTC. The J gene is TRBJ2-6, the V gene TRBV5-1; possibly TRBD2 for D (6 bases). Germline CDR1 and CDR2: SGHRS and YFSETQ. Trimming shortened V by 4 bases and J by 1 base, and 9 bases separated the two germline ends. The CDR3 runs to 15 residues.

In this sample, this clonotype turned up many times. In DNA, the CDR3 is TGTGCCAGCAGCCAAGGGACTAGCGGGGGGGCTAGCACAGATACGCAGTATTTT. It encodes CASSQGTSGGASTDTQYF. V gene TRBV4-2 combines with J gene TRBJ2-3; 15 nucleotides line up with TRBD2. The CDR3 covers 18 residues. CDR1 is LGHNA and CDR2 is YNFKEQ in the germline V gene. The junction had 2 bases not matched to a gene; V was cut back by 1 base and J by 0 bases.

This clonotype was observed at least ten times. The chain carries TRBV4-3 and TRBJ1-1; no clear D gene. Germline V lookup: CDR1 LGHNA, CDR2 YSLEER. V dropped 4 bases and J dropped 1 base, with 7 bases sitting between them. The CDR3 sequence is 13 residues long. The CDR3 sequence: CASSRSENTEAFF. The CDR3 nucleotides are TGCGCCAGCAGCCGTTCCGAGAACACTGAAGCTTTCTTT.

The CDR3 DNA sequence: TGTGCCAGCAGCCAATCCATAGCGGGGGGGCCGTATGAGCAGTTCTTC. Its protein is CASSQSIAGGPYEQFF. The J gene is TRBJ2-1, the V gene TRBV4-2; 11 positions match TRBD2. V trimming: 2 bases; J trimming: 8 bases; junction bases outside the gene matches: 8. Germline assignment: CDR1 LGHNA and CDR2 YNFKEQ. This CDR3 contains 16 residues.

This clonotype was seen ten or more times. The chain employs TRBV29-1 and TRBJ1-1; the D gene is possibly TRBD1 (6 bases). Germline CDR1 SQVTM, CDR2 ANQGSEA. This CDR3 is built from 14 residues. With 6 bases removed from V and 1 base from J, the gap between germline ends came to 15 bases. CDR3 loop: CSVMGDRKNTEAFF. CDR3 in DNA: TGCAGCGTGATGGGTGACAGGAAGAACACTGAAGCTTTCTTT. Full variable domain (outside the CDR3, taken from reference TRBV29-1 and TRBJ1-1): SAVISQKPSRDICQRGTSLTIQCQVDSQVTMMFWYRQQPGQSLTLIATANQGSEATYESGFVIDKFPISRPNLTFSTLTVSNMSPEDSSIYLCSVMGDRKNTEAFFGQGTRLTVV.

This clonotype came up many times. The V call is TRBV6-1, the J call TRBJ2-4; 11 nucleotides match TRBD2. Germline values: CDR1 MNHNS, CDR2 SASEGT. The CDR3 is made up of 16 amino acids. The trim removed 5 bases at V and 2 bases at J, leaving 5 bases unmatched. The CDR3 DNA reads TGTGCCAGCAGTCTAACTAGCGGGGGTTCCAAAAACATTCAGTACTTC. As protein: CASSLTSGGSKNIQYF.

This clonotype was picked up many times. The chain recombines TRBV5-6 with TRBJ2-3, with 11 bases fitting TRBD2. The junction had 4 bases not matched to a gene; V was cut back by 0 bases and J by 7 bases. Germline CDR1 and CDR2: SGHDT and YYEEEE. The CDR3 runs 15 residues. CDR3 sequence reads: CASSLELAGGYTQYF. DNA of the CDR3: TGTGCCAGCAGCTTGGAGCTAGCGGGGGGATATACGCAGTATTTT.

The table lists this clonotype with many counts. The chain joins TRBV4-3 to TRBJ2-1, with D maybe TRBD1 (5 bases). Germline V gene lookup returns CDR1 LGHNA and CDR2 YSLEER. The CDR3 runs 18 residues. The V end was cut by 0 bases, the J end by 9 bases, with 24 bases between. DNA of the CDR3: TGCGCCAGCAGCCAAGATCTTGTCGGGCAGGGCCTTTTAGGTGAGCAGTTCTTC. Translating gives CASSQDLVGQGLLGEQFF.

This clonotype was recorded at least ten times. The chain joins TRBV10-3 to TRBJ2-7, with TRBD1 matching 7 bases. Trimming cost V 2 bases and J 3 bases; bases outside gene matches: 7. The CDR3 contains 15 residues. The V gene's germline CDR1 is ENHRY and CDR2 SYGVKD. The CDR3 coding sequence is TGTGCCATCAGTGAGCAAATGGCAGGGGGCTACGAGCAGTACTTC. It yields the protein CAISEQMAGGYEQYF.

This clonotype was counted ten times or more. The CDR3 nucleotides are TGCAGTGCTAGAGGACTAGCGGGAGACTTCGAGCAGTACTTC. Residues: CSARGLAGDFEQYF. The chain uses TRBV20-1 and TRBJ2-7, with 12 bases matching TRBD2. The CDR3 is made up of 14 amino acids. CDR1 is DFQATT and CDR2 is SNEGSKA in the germline V gene (reference sequence). Trimming removed 1 base from V and 6 bases from J; junction bases left unmatched: 4.